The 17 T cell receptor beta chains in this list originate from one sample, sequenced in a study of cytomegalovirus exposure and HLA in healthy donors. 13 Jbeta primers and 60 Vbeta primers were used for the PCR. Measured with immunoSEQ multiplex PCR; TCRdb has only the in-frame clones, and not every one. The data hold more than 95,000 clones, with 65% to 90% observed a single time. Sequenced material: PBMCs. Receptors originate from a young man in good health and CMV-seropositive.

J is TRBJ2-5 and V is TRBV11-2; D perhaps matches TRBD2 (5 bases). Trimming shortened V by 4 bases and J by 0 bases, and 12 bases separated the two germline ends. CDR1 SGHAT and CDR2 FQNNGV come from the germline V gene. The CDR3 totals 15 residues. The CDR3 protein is CASSYRTPNQETQYF. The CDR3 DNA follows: TGTGCCAGCAGCTATCGGACTCCCAACCAAGAGACCCAGTACTTC.

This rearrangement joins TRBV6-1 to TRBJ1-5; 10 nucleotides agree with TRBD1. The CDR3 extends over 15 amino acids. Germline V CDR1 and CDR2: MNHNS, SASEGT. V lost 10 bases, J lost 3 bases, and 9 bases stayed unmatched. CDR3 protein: CATKGDRGFNQPQHF. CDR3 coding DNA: TGTGCCACCAAAGGGGACAGGGGCTTCAATCAGCCCCAGCATTTT.

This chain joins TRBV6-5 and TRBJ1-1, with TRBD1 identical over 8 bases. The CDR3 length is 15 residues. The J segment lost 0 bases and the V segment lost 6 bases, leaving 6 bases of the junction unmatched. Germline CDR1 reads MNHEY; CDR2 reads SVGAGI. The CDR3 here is CASSDRGVVNTEAFF. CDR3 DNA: TGTGCCAGCAGCGACAGGGGTGTGGTGAACACTGAAGCTTTCTTT.

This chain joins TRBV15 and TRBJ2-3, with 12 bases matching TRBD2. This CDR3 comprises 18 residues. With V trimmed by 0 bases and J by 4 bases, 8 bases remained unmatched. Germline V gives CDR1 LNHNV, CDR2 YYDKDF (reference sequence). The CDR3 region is CATSRDRLAGGSSDTQYF. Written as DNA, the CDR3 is TGTGCCACCAGCAGAGATAGGCTAGCGGGGGGGAGTTCAGATACGCAGTATTTT.

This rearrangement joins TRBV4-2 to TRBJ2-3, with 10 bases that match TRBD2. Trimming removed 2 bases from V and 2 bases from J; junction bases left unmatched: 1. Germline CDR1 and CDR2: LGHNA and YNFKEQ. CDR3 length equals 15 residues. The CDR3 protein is CASSQLAGDTDTQYF. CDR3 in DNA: TGTGCCAGCAGCCAACTAGCGGGGGACACAGATACGCAGTATTTT.

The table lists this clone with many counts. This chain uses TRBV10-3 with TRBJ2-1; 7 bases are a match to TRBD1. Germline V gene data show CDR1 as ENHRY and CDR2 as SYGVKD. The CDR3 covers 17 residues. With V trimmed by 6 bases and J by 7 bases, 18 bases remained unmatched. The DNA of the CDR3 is TGTGCCATCAGGGACACCGTCAAGGGGGCAGGGGTGAATGAGCAGTTCTTC. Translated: CAIRDTVKGAGVNEQFF.

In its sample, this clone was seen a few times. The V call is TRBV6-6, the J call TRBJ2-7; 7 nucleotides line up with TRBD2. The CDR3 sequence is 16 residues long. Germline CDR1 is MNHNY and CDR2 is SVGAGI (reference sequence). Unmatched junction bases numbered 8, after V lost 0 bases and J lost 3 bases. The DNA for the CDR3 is TGTGCCAGCAGTTACTCGAGCGGGACGCCTTACTACGAGCAGTACTTC. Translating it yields CASSYSSGTPYYEQYF.

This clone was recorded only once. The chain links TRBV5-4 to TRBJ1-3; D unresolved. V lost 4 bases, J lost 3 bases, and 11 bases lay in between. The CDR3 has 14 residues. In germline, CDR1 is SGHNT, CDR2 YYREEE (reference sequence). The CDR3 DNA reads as TGTGCCAGCAGCGCGCAGGACTTTGGAAACACCATATATTTT. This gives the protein CASSAQDFGNTIYF.

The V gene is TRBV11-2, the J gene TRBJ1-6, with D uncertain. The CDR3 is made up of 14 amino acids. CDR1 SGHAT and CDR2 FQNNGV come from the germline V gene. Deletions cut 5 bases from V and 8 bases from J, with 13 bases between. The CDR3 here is CASSPSGMHSPLHF. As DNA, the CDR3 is TGTGCCAGCAGCCCCTCGGGGATGCATTCACCCCTCCACTTT.

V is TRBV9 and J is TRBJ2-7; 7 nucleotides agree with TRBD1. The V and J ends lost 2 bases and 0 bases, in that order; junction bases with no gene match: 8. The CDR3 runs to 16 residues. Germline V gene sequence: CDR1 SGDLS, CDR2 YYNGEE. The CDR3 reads CASSVSPTGSSYEQYF. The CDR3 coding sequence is TGTGCCAGCAGCGTCTCGCCGACAGGGAGCTCCTACGAGCAGTACTTC.

CDR3 nucleotide sequence: TGCAGCGTTGAGCGGCTAGCGGGTACCGGGGAGCTGTTTTTT. Translation gives CSVERLAGTGELFF. The chain uses TRBV29-1 and TRBJ2-2; 8 bases agree with TRBD2. J gave up 5 bases and V 3 bases, and 5 bases lay outside the gene matches. Germline V lookup: CDR1 SQVTM, CDR2 ANQGSEA. CDR3 size: 14 residues.

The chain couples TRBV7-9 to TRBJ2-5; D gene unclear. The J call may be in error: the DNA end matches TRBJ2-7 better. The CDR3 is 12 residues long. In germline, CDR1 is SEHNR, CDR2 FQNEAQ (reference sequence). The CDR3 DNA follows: TGTGCCAGCAGCTTCGGCCAGAGCGAGCAGTACTTC. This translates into CASSFGQSEQYF.

Here the CDR3 reads CASSERGGGNYGYTF. As DNA, the CDR3 is TGTGCCAGCAGTGAACGGGGGGGCGGAAACTATGGCTACACCTTC. The J gene is TRBJ1-2, the V gene TRBV6-1; maybe TRBD1 (6 bases). CDR1 MNHNS and CDR2 SASEGT come from the germline V gene. V lost 2 bases, J lost 2 bases, and 12 bases lay in between. This CDR3 is 15 amino acids long.

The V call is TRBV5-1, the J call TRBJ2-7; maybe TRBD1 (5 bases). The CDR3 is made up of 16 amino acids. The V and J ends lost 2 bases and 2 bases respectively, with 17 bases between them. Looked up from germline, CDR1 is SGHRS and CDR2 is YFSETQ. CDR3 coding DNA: TGCGCCAGCAGCTTCCGTGCAGGGCCACAGACCTACGAGCAGTACTTC. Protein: CASSFRAGPQTYEQYF.

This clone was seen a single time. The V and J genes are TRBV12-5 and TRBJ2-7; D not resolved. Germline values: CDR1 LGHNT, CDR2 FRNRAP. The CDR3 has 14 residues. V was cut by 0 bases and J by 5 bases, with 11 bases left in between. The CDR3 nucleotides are TGTGCTAGTGGTTTGGTAAGCAGGATCCACGAGCAGTACTTC. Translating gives CASGLVSRIHEQYF.

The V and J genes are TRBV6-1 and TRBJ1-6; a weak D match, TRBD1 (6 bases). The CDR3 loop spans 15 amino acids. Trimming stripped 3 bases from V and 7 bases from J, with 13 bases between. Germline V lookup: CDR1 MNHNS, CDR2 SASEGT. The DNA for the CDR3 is TGTGCCAGCAGTGACCAGGGGCTCACCAATTCACCCCTCCACTTT. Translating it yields CASSDQGLTNSPLHF.

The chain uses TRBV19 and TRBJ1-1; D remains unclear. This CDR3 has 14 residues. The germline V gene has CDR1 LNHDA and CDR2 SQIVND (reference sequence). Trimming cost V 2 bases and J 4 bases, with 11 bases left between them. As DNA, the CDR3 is TGTGCCAGTAGTATACCCAGGAGGGTCACTGAAGCTTTCTTT. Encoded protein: CASSIPRRVTEAFF.